The 11 T cell receptor beta chains in this list originate from one sample, sequenced in a study of technical replicates of blood from a few donors. The assay was immunoSEQ multiplex PCR, and TCRdb's table has in-frame clones only and misses some. Of around 95,000 clones in the sample, about 94% were seen once. The source material was T cells isolated from PBMCs. The origin of the receptors is a human donor in good health.

This clone was found a few times. The gene calls are TRBV2 and TRBJ1-1; no clear D gene. Germline CDR1 is SNHLY and CDR2 is FYNNEI. The CDR3 extends over 15 amino acids. Trimming shortened V by 10 bases and J by 4 bases, and 22 bases separated the two germline ends. CDR3 protein: CANKSEAVPGTEAFF. The CDR3, as DNA: TGTGCCAACAAGTCCGAGGCAGTACCTGGCACTGAAGCTTTCTTT.

The chain is built from TRBV12-5 and TRBJ2-2; 8 positions agree with TRBD2. With 4 bases clipped from V and 6 bases from J, the junction kept 4 bases outside the gene matches. Germline-derived CDR1 and CDR2 are LGHNT and FRNRAP. CDR3 length: 14 residues. The CDR3 DNA reads as TGTGCTAGTGGTTCCGGGAGGGGCGCCGGGGAGCTGTTTTTT. Translated: CASGSGRGAGELFF.

This chain connects TRBV1 to TRBJ2-1; the listed D gene, TRBD2, was not tested against the DNA. TRBV1 is an annotated pseudogene. The CDR3 spans 15 residues. The CDR3 coding sequence is TGCACCAGCAGCCAATCAGCGTTCTCCTACAATGAGCAGTTCTTC. This sequence encodes CTSSQSAFSYNEQFF.

CDR3 DNA sequence: TGCGCCAGCAGCCACGGGACAACAGATCACCACGAGCAGTACTTC. The encoded protein is CASSHGTTDHHEQYF. V gene TRBV4-1 combines with J gene TRBJ2-7; weak D call: TRBD1 (6 bases). This CDR3 contains 15 residues. Trimming cost V 3 bases and J 5 bases, with 17 bases left between them. Germline assignment: CDR1 MGHRA and CDR2 YSYEKL.

The chain carries TRBV11-3 and TRBJ2-2; the D is unclear. V was clipped by 5 bases and J by 6 bases, with 10 bases between them. Per the germline V gene, CDR1 is SGHNT and CDR2 is YENEEA. There are 13 residues in the CDR3. Here the CDR3 DNA reads TGTGCCAGCAGCCAATCCAGCGCCGGGGAGCTGTTTTTT. This codes for CASSQSSAGELFF.

The CDR3 coding sequence is TGCGCCAGCAGCCAAGATCCCGGACAGAGGGGGTATCAGCCCCAGCATTTT. It specifies CASSQDPGQRGYQPQHF. The V and J genes are TRBV4-1 and TRBJ1-5; D may be TRBD1 (6 bases). The CDR3 has 17 amino acids. Germline loops: CDR1 MGHRA, CDR2 YSYEKL. Trimming shortened V by 0 bases and J by 5 bases, and 17 bases separated the two germline ends.

The rearrangement uses TRBV14 and TRBJ1-2; TRBD1 matches at 7 bases. The CDR3 runs to 15 residues. Germline lookup yields CDR1 SGHDN and CDR2 FVKESK. The ends lost 2 bases at V and 3 bases at J; junction bases unmatched: 6. The CDR3 DNA reads as TGTGCCAGCAGCCAATCCCAGGGGGGTTACTATGGCTACACCTTC. It codes for CASSQSQGGYYGYTF.

The chain joins TRBV27 to TRBJ1-6, with D tentatively TRBD1 (6 bases). Trimming left V 5 bases short and J 8 bases short, with 19 bases between. Per germline, CDR1 MNHEY and CDR2 SMNVEV (reference sequence). The CDR3 spans 16 residues. In DNA, the CDR3 is TGTGCCAGCAGTCCCCGGTCCAGGGGTGATCATTCACCCCTCCACTTT. It translates to CASSPRSRGDHSPLHF.

The rearrangement joins TRBV5-1 to TRBJ2-5, with 11 bases lining up with TRBD2. CDR1 SGHRS and CDR2 YFSETQ come from the germline V gene. V lost 4 bases, J lost 5 bases, and 7 bases stayed unmatched. This CDR3 has 15 residues. This chain's CDR3 is CASSLSRTSGETQYF. CDR3 bases: TGCGCCAGCAGCCTATCACGGACTAGCGGGGAGACCCAGTACTTC.

The chain uses TRBV28 and TRBJ2-3; weak D call: TRBD2 (7 bases). V shed 8 bases and J shed 7 bases, with 16 bases lying between them. Germline loops: CDR1 MDHEN, CDR2 SYDVKM. The CDR3 sequence is 13 residues long. This chain's CDR3 is CASEGGAPNTQYF. CDR3 DNA sequence: TGTGCCAGCGAGGGGGGGGCCCCCAATACGCAGTATTTT.

The chain has TRBV7-9 and TRBJ2-5, with 7 bases that match TRBD1. CDR1 SEHNR and CDR2 FQNEAQ come from the germline V gene (reference sequence). Trimming at V came to 4 bases and at J to 5 bases, leaving 10 bases not matched to a gene. The CDR3 runs to 15 residues. The CDR3 spells CASSSRTGSRETQYF. CDR3 sequence (DNA): TGTGCCAGCAGCTCCCGGACAGGCTCTCGGGAGACCCAGTACTTC.